One TCR beta chain is described in this entry. This entry belongs to a study of blood T cell repertoires in COVID-19. Using immunoSEQ multiplex PCR, the repertoire was profiled, and TCRdb retains in-frame clones only, with some absent. The data contain 60,000 or so clones, roughly 88% of them seen just once; the ten biggest clones take up roughly 10%. Trimming cost V 2 bases and J 3 bases; bases outside gene matches: 3. Germline loops: CDR1 GTSNPN, CDR2 SVGIG (reference sequence). The CDR3 has 14 residues. Source material: peripheral blood. The sequence was collected from a man aged 30 to 39 with COVID-19, enrolled during active disease. V and J are TRBV30 and TRBJ2-1; 8 bases are a match to TRBD2. The CDR3 spells CAWSPGGRYNEQFF. In DNA form, the CDR3 reads TGTGCCTGGAGTCCGGGAGGGCGCTACAATGAGCAGTTCTTC.